This passage covers 17 T cell receptor beta chains from one sample sequenced in a study of blood T cell repertoires in COVID-19. Repertoires were generated with immunoSEQ multiplex PCR, while TCRdb's copy carries only in-frame clones and drops some. The sample yields more than 70,000 clones, roughly 77% seen once. Input material: peripheral blood. The receptors were gathered from a human donor in a cohort sampled during active COVID-19.

The chain employs TRBV12-3 or TRBV12-4 and TRBJ1-2; 8 bases match TRBD1. J gave up 8 bases and V 5 bases, and 7 bases lay outside the gene matches. The CDR3 consists of 13 residues. The CDR3 region is CASSPPGGAGYTF. DNA of the CDR3: TGTGCCAGCAGTCCTCCAGGGGGCGCGGGCTACACCTTC.

This chain joins TRBV6-1 and TRBJ2-1; maybe TRBD2 (6 bases). CDR1 MNHNS and CDR2 SASEGT come from the germline V gene. The CDR3 loop spans 15 amino acids. Trimming removed 0 bases at V and 11 bases at J, with 17 bases between. CDR3 sequence (DNA): TGTGCCAGCAGTGAAGCGGCGGACGGAGGGGCAAAGCAGTTCTTC. It codes for CASSEAADGGAKQFF.

V and J are TRBV5-1 and TRBJ2-2, with 7 bases that match TRBD2. Germline V gene sequence: CDR1 SGHRS, CDR2 YFSETQ. V dropped 0 bases and J dropped 0; count of bases not matched to a gene: 8. The CDR3 has 18 residues. The CDR3 spells CASSLVWLAGTNTGELFF. The DNA for the CDR3 is TGCGCCAGCAGCTTGGTTTGGTTAGCGGGTACGAACACCGGGGAGCTGTTTTTT.

J is TRBJ2-7 and V is TRBV2; the match to TRBD1 covers 9 bases. CDR3 length: 15 residues. The germline gives CDR1 SNHLY, CDR2 FYNNEI. V lost 7 bases to trimming and J lost 4 bases; unmatched junction nucleotides: 11. The CDR3 nucleotides are TGTGCCAGCAACCCCATGAAGGACAGGGGTTACGAGCAGTACTTC. This sequence encodes CASNPMKDRGYEQYF. Complete variable domain (other parts from reference TRBV2 and TRBJ2-7): EPEVTQTPSHQVTQMGQEVILRCVPISNHLYFYWYRQILGQKVEFLVSFYNNEISEKSEIFDDQFSVERPDGSNFTLKIRSTKLEDSAMYFCASNPMKDRGYEQYFGPGTRLTVT.

J is TRBJ1-5 and V is TRBV27; 9 positions match TRBD1. Per the germline V gene, CDR1 is MNHEY and CDR2 is SMNVEV (reference sequence). The CDR3 runs to 15 residues. The ends lost 5 bases at V and 6 bases at J; junction bases unmatched: 8. The CDR3 region has the DNA TGTGCCAGCAGTCGAACAGGGGGCCCGGGTCAGCCCCAGCATTTT. As protein: CASSRTGGPGQPQHF.

The rearrangement joins TRBV27 to TRBJ1-1, with D hard to call. V was pared by 6 bases and J by 4 bases, with 15 bases between. The CDR3 runs to 14 residues. CDR1 and CDR2 from the germline V gene are MNHEY and SMNVEV (reference sequence). CDR3 sequence reads: CASRFRGLVTEAFF. DNA for the CDR3: TGTGCCAGCAGATTTCGAGGGCTGGTCACTGAAGCTTTCTTT.

This chain connects TRBV2 to TRBJ2-6; 10 nucleotides align to TRBD1. The germline gives CDR1 SNHLY, CDR2 FYNNEI. The CDR3 has 16 amino acids. The V segment lost 6 bases and the J segment 4 bases; nucleotides outside the gene matches: 6. The CDR3 spells CASSLGTGVGANVLTF. As DNA, the CDR3 is TGTGCCAGCAGCCTAGGGACAGGGGTAGGGGCCAACGTCCTGACTTTC.

This clone was detected only once. The V gene is TRBV4-1, the J gene TRBJ1-1; a possible D gene is TRBD1 (5 bases). The CDR3 totals 15 residues. CDR1 and CDR2 from the germline V gene are MGHRA and YSYEKL. Trimming removed 0 bases from V and 10 bases from J, with 18 bases in between. CDR3 region: CASSQEPAQEGVAFF. The CDR3 DNA sequence: TGCGCCAGCAGCCAAGAACCGGCCCAAGAAGGGGTAGCTTTCTTT.

This clone was counted between two and nine times. This rearrangement joins TRBV12-5 to TRBJ1-2, with 8 bases identical to TRBD1. CDR1 LGHNT and CDR2 FRNRAP come from the germline V gene. There are 15 residues in the CDR3. The V and J ends lost 0 bases and 4 bases, in that order; junction bases with no gene match: 4. DNA of the CDR3: TGTGCTAGTGGTTTGGTACCGACAGGGGCCTATGGCTACACCTTC. Translation gives CASGLVPTGAYGYTF.

This chain uses TRBV7-3 with TRBJ2-7; D is uncertain. Per the germline V gene, CDR1 is SGHTA and CDR2 is FQGTGA. The CDR3 loop spans 14 amino acids. The V end lost 5 bases, the J end lost 7 bases, and 18 bases lay between the germline ends. Here the CDR3 reads CASSPSLASEEQYF. As DNA, the CDR3 is TGTGCCAGCAGCCCGTCATTGGCTTCAGAAGAGCAGTACTTC. Filled out from reference TRBV7-3 and TRBJ2-7, the complete variable domain reads GAGVSQTPSNKVTEKGKYVELRCDPISGHTALYWYRQSLGQGPEFLIYFQGTGAADDSGLPNDRFFAVRPEGSVSTLKIQRTERGDSAVYLCASSPSLASEEQYFGPGTRLTVT.

The chain is built from TRBV4-1 and TRBJ1-2; 9 positions agree with TRBD1. Germline assignment: CDR1 MGHRA and CDR2 YSYEKL. J gave up 13 bases and V 2 bases, and 17 bases lay outside the gene matches. CDR3 length: 16 residues. The DNA of the CDR3 is TGCGCCAGCAGCCAAAACTCAGGGACAGGGCCTAGAGATTTCACCTTC. This sequence encodes CASSQNSGTGPRDFTF.

V usage is TRBV18 and J usage is TRBJ2-7, with 8 bases lining up with TRBD2. Germline values: CDR1 KGHSH, CDR2 LQKENI. Trimming cost V 3 bases and J 3 bases; bases outside gene matches: 1. The CDR3 has 13 amino acids. The CDR3 loop is CASSPGRGYEQYF. In DNA form, the CDR3 reads TGTGCCAGCTCACCCGGGAGGGGCTACGAGCAGTACTTC.

The chain employs TRBV5-1 and TRBJ2-2, with TRBD1 matching over 9 bases. CDR3 length: 16 amino acids. Germline V lookup: CDR1 SGHRS, CDR2 YFSETQ. V shed 4 bases and J 4 bases; nucleotides not matched to a gene: 8. The CDR3 nucleotides read TGCGCCAGCAGCCCAGCACAGGGGGCGGGCACCGGGGAGCTGTTTTTT. Translated: CASSPAQGAGTGELFF.

As DNA, the CDR3 is TGTGCCAGTAGTGCACCGGTGGGACAGTTATCAACTAATGAAAAACTGTTTTTT. Protein product: CASSAPVGQLSTNEKLFF. This chain uses TRBV19 with TRBJ1-4; 7 nucleotides line up with TRBD1. The V gene end was trimmed by 5 bases and the J gene end by 0 bases; junction bases not matched to a gene: 12. Germline values: CDR1 LNHDA, CDR2 SQIVND (reference sequence). The CDR3 is 18 residues long.

The V call is TRBV5-1, the J call TRBJ2-1; D is perhaps TRBD1 (6 bases). The V gene's germline CDR1 is SGHRS and CDR2 YFSETQ. The CDR3 runs to 14 residues. V dropped 4 bases and J dropped 13 bases, with 21 bases sitting between them. The CDR3 is CASSPDSQGLPQFF. The CDR3 nucleotides are TGCGCCAGCAGCCCGGACTCACAGGGTTTACCCCAGTTCTTC.

V and J are TRBV5-1 and TRBJ2-7; tentatively, D is TRBD1 (6 bases). The CDR3 is made up of 14 amino acids. Trimming removed 4 bases at V and 4 bases at J, with 15 bases between. Germline V gene data show CDR1 as SGHRS and CDR2 as YFSETQ. This CDR3 is CASSKDSPAYEQYF. Written as DNA, the CDR3 is TGCGCCAGCAGCAAGGACAGCCCGGCTTACGAGCAGTACTTC.

This chain joins TRBV7-9 and TRBJ2-5, with 9 bases lining up with TRBD1. In germline, CDR1 is SEHNR, CDR2 FQNEAQ (reference sequence). With V trimmed by 7 bases and J by 4 bases, 4 bases remained unmatched. The CDR3 extends over 13 amino acids. The CDR3 loop reads CASIPTGGETQYF. CDR3 coding DNA: TGTGCCAGCATCCCGACAGGGGGAGAGACCCAGTACTTC.